This T cell receptor (beta chain) is from a study of shared clonotypes between healthy human individuals. The data were produced by immunoSEQ multiplex PCR, yet TCRdb's version contains in-frame clones alone and is incomplete. The sample lists millions of clones; 93% were seen once. Note on this clone: Its antigen is unknown.

V was clipped by 5 bases and J by 2 bases; unmatched bases: 9. The length of the CDR3 is 16 residues. The V gene's germline CDR1 is SGHTA and CDR2 FQGNSA. Whole-study findings and limits: Among the subsets, naive ones generally showed larger estimated richness than memory ones. Naive CD4 clonotypes were shared across a few donors at about 5%.

V gene TRBV7-2 combines with J gene TRBJ1-2; 9 bases are shared with TRBD1. The sequence was collected from a man aged 18 to 29 in good health. Some clones in this sample may be carry-over from other donors' samples. The sample was naive CD4+ T cells from PBMCs. Subset noted: CD45RA+ positively selected. For the CDR3, the DNA is TGTGCCAGCAGCCGAGGGACAGGGCACTCAAACTATGGCTACACCTTC. Translation: CASSRGTGHSNYGYTF.